This record covers a single T cell receptor beta chain. The source of the sample is a study of T cell responses to AZD1222 COVID-19 vaccine. Trimming cost V 5 bases and J 0 bases, with 13 bases left between them. CDR1 and CDR2 (germline): MDHEN, SYDVKM. The CDR3 runs to 16 residues. Sequenced by immunoSEQ multiplex PCR; TCRdb stores in-frame clones only, minus some. The top ten hold roughly 0.99% of the sample, which has around 170,000 clones, approximately 91% seen once. This clonotype was sampled from an adult in good health. The chain joins TRBV28 to TRBJ2-2; TRBD2 might be the D (5 bases). Here the sequenced sample was peripheral blood, taken on day 0 of AZD1222 vaccination. The CDR3 sequence is CASSPRGAANTGELFF. CDR3 bases: TGTGCCAGCAGTCCCCGGGGAGCCGCGAACACCGGGGAGCTGTTTTTT.